These 32 T cell receptor beta chains came from one sample sequenced in a study of shared clonotypes between healthy human individuals. The protocol was immunoSEQ multiplex PCR, while the TCRdb copy is restricted to in-frame clones and leaves out a portion. The table records approximately 470,000 clones, roughly 80% of them present only once. The sequenced material came from PBMCs. These TCRs come from a woman aged 40 to 49 in good health. Some clones in this sample may be carry-over from other donors' samples.

The CDR3 is CSVGDRGYEQYF. CDR3 DNA: TGCAGCGTTGGAGACAGGGGCTACGAGCAGTACTTC. The chain employs TRBV29-1 and TRBJ2-7; TRBD1 aligns across 8 bases. Losses at the gene ends were 4 bases for V and 3 bases for J; bases not matched to a gene: 2. The CDR3 sequence is 12 residues long. Germline V CDR1 and CDR2: SQVTM, ANQGSEA.

The chain combines TRBV19 with TRBJ2-7, with D possibly called TRBD1 or TRBD2 (5 bases each). The CDR3 is 13 amino acids. The germline V gene encodes CDR1 LNHDA and CDR2 SQIVND (reference sequence). V lost 5 bases and J 3 bases, leaving 11 bases between the germline ends. The chain's CDR3 is CASSPGRYYEQYF. CDR3 in DNA: TGTGCCAGTAGTCCAGGGAGATACTACGAGCAGTACTTC.

The chain is built from TRBV28 and TRBJ2-3; 12 nucleotides match TRBD2. The V and J ends lost 3 bases and 5 bases, in that order; junction bases with no gene match: 12. The CDR3 is 18 amino acids. CDR1 and CDR2 (germline): MDHEN, SYDVKM. The CDR3 here is CASSFSSSGRARIDTQYF. The DNA of the CDR3 is TGTGCCAGCAGTTTTAGCTCTAGCGGGAGGGCCCGGATAGATACGCAGTATTTT.

V and J are TRBV21-1 and TRBJ2-3. TRBV21-1 is a pseudogene locus. CDR3 size: 14 residues. The CDR3 loop reads CASNQTVSTDTQYF. CDR3 nucleotide sequence: TGTGCCAGCAACCAGACGGTCAGCACAGATACGCAGTATTTT.

The chain carries TRBV25-1 and TRBJ1-2, with D possibly matching TRBD1 (5 bases). Trimming took off 5 bases at V and 4 bases at J, with 14 bases between the two ends. Germline V CDR1 and CDR2: MGHDK, SYGVNS. The CDR3 covers 14 residues. CDR3 region: CASSTPGVVYGYTF. CDR3 DNA: TGTGCCAGCAGTACCCCGGGGGTCGTCTATGGCTACACCTTC.

This clone was seen once. The V call is TRBV29-1, the J call TRBJ1-5; 11 bases align to TRBD1. V shed 6 bases, J shed 4 bases, and the junction held 2 bases outside the gene matches. Germline V gene lookup returns CDR1 SQVTM and CDR2 ANQGSEA. The CDR3 contains 13 residues. Written as DNA, the CDR3 is TGCAGCGTCGGGACAGGGGGTAATCAGCCCCAGCATTTT. This gives the protein CSVGTGGNQPQHF.

The chain carries TRBV4-2 and TRBJ1-5; TRBD1 agrees at 9 bases. With 1 base clipped from V and 12 bases from J, the junction kept 16 bases outside the gene matches. Germline CDR1 is LGHNA and CDR2 is YNFKEQ. CDR3 size: 17 residues. The CDR3 coding sequence is TGTGCCAGCAGCCAAGGGGTTTTAGGACAGGGGCTCCAGGGCCAGCATTTT. It is translated as CASSQGVLGQGLQGQHF.

Comment on this clone: A much larger clone lies one base from this, so it may be a read error. The same CDR3 also results from other DNA sequences found in this sample. The chain employs TRBV6-1 and TRBJ2-7, with D perhaps matching TRBD2 (5 bases). The CDR3 consists of 13 residues. CDR1 and CDR2 from the germline V gene are MNHNS and SASEGT. CDR3 nucleotide sequence: TGTGCCAGCAGAAGCCTTGGAGACTACGAGCAGTACTTT. This sequence encodes CASRSLGDYEQYF.

The chain joins TRBV27 to TRBJ2-1, with TRBD2 matching 9 bases. The germline gives CDR1 MNHEY, CDR2 SMNVEV (reference sequence). The CDR3 totals 13 residues. The V gene end was trimmed by 6 bases and the J gene end by 9 bases; junction bases not matched to a gene: 6. In DNA form, the CDR3 reads TGTGCCAGCAGGCCGGGACTAGCAACTGAGCAGTTCTTC. This translates into CASRPGLATEQFF.

The chain has TRBV30 and TRBJ2-1; perhaps TRBD1 as D (6 bases). The CDR3 spans 14 residues. Germline-derived CDR1 and CDR2 are GTSNPN and SVGIG (reference sequence). Trimming pared 3 bases from V and 2 bases from J, leaving 11 bases between. CDR3 DNA sequence: TGTGCCTGGAGAGGGGGAGCAGCCTACAATGAGCAGTTCTTC. Translation gives CAWRGGAAYNEQFF.

This clone has only a few counts. The rearrangement joins TRBV5-1 to TRBJ1-1; no reliable D call. This CDR3 is 14 amino acids long. Germline lookup yields CDR1 SGHRS and CDR2 YFSETQ. V was trimmed by 2 bases and J by 0 bases, leaving 8 bases between them. CDR3 in DNA: TGCGCCAGCAGCTTTGGAGACATGAACACTGAAGCTTTCTTT. Its protein is CASSFGDMNTEAFF.

As for this clone: This may be a read error, as it is one base from a much larger clone. This chain links TRBV10-3 with TRBJ2-2, with D possibly being TRBD2 (5 bases). The CDR3 runs to 12 residues. Germline loops: CDR1 ENHRY, CDR2 SYGVKD. The chain's CDR3 is CAISENTGELSF. The CDR3 DNA sequence: TGTGCCATCAGTGAAAACACCGGGGAGCTGTCTTTT.

The chain joins TRBV28 to TRBJ2-7; D is possibly TRBD2 (5 bases). Germline V gene sequence: CDR1 MDHEN, CDR2 SYDVKM. Trimming cost V 5 bases and J 1 base, with 12 bases left between them. This CDR3 is built from 14 residues. This chain's CDR3 is CASSTPSGSYEQYF. DNA for the CDR3: TGTGCCAGCAGTACCCCATCGGGGTCCTACGAGCAGTACTTC.

The J gene is TRBJ2-3, the V gene TRBV5-1; unclear D gene. Deletions cut 1 base from V and 1 base from J, with 7 bases between. The CDR3 sequence is 14 residues long. The germline gives CDR1 SGHRS, CDR2 YFSETQ. DNA for the CDR3: TGCGCCAGCAGCTTGCGTGGGGGCACAGATACGCAGTATTTT. It encodes CASSLRGGTDTQYF.

CDR3 sequence: CASSLVGGTQYF. CDR3 sequence (DNA): TGTGCCAGCAGCTTAGTTGGAGGTACGCAGTATTTT. The J gene is TRBJ2-3, the V gene TRBV11-3, with TRBD2 as a possible D gene (5 bases). CDR3 length equals 12 residues. The germline V and J ends were trimmed by 1 base and 8 bases, with 7 bases remaining between them. Germline lookup yields CDR1 SGHNT and CDR2 YENEEA.

The genes are TRBV7-8 and TRBJ1-1; no firm D call. This CDR3 comprises 13 residues. Looked up from germline, CDR1 is SGHVS and CDR2 is FQNEAQ. V was shortened by 5 bases and J by 5 bases, with 12 bases between the two germline ends. The CDR3 coding sequence is TGTGCCAGCAGCCCCGAGGAGTGGACTGAAGCTTTCTTT. It translates to CASSPEEWTEAFF.

The J gene is TRBJ1-5, the V gene TRBV11-2, with D uncertain. Germline loops: CDR1 SGHAT, CDR2 FQNNGV. V lost 0 bases to trimming and J lost 5 bases, with 5 bases between them. This CDR3 region has 13 residues. This CDR3 reads CASSLERDQPQHF. CDR3 nucleotides: TGTGCCAGCAGCTTAGAGAGGGATCAGCCCCAGCATTTT.

The chain uses TRBV5-1 and TRBJ1-1, with 9 bases that match TRBD1. The length of the CDR3 is 14 residues. V lost 4 bases and J lost 6; bases outside the gene matches: 7. Germline V CDR1 and CDR2: SGHRS, YFSETQ. The CDR3 bases are TGCGCCAGCAGCCCGAGGACAGGGGATGCTGAAGCTTTCTTT. Translated: CASSPRTGDAEAFF.

V usage is TRBV30 and J usage is TRBJ1-6; a weak D match, TRBD1 (5 bases). V was pared by 0 bases and J by 7 bases, with 13 bases between. The germline V gene encodes CDR1 GTSNPN and CDR2 SVGIG (reference sequence). CDR3 length: 15 amino acids. This chain's CDR3 is CAWSVHQGPNSPLHF. CDR3 in DNA: TGTGCCTGGAGTGTACATCAGGGCCCAAATTCACCCCTCCACTTT.

The rearrangement joins TRBV28 to TRBJ1-6; the D is unclear. V was clipped by 5 bases and J by 10 bases, with 15 bases between them. The germline gives CDR1 MDHEN, CDR2 SYDVKM. There are 14 residues in the CDR3. DNA of the CDR3: TGTGCCAGCAGTCTCCGGGCCGTGCGGTCACCCCTCCACTTT. It yields the protein CASSLRAVRSPLHF.

This clone has more than one count but fewer than ten. This chain links TRBV7-2 with TRBJ1-5, with D hard to call. The germline V and J ends were trimmed by 5 bases and 1 base, with 15 bases remaining between them. Germline V lookup: CDR1 SGHTA, CDR2 FQGNSA. The CDR3 has 16 amino acids. CDR3 protein: CASSPLGGWSNQPQHF. CDR3 nucleotide sequence: TGTGCCAGCAGCCCTCTCGGTGGTTGGAGCAATCAGCCCCAGCATTTT.

This clone was recorded once. The V call is TRBV10-3, the J call TRBJ1-3; D not resolved. Trimming removed 2 bases at V and 0 bases at J, with 8 bases between. Germline V gene data show CDR1 as ENHRY and CDR2 as SYGVKD. The CDR3 is made up of 15 amino acids. The CDR3 here is CAISETDNSGNTIYF. CDR3 sequence (DNA): TGTGCCATCAGTGAGACCGATAACTCTGGAAACACCATATATTTT.

V and J are TRBV23-1 and TRBJ2-7; 7 bases fit TRBD1. TRBV23-1 is recorded as an ORF, its role being uncertain. The junction had 24 bases not matched to a gene; V was cut back by 4 bases and J by 6 bases. The CDR3 spans 19 residues. In DNA, the CDR3 is TGCGCCAGCAGTCGTATCCGGGACAGTGATGACTCTCCCCTTGCCGAGCAGTACTTC. This translates into CASSRIRDSDDSPLAEQYF.

As regards this clone: This likely stems from a read error, as it lies one base from a far larger clone. This CDR3 reads CASSVGGQGRSEAFF. DNA for the CDR3: TGTGCCAGCAGCGTAGGGGGACAGGGCCGTTCTGAAGCTTTCTTT. The chain combines TRBV9 with TRBJ1-1, with 9 bases matching TRBD1. V lost 0 bases to trimming and J lost 6 bases; unmatched junction nucleotides: 6. CDR1 SGDLS and CDR2 YYNGEE come from the germline V gene. The CDR3 length is 15 residues. Full variable domain (rest looked up from reference TRBV9 and TRBJ1-1): DSGVTQTPKHLITATGQRVTLRCSPRSGDLSVYWYQQSLDQGLQFLIQYYNGEERAKGNILERFSAQQFPDLHSELNLSSLELGDSALYFCASSVGGQGRSEAFFGQGTRLTVV.

This clone showed up just a few times. The chain employs TRBV28 and TRBJ1-1; the D gene is possibly TRBD1 (5 bases). Germline V gene sequence: CDR1 MDHEN, CDR2 SYDVKM. The CDR3 spans 13 residues. Trimming stripped 9 bases from V and 1 base from J, with 12 bases between. The CDR3 DNA is TGTGCCAGTTCCCGGGACGGGAACACTGAAGCTTTCTTT. This translates into CASSRDGNTEAFF.

This clone came up many times. The rearrangement uses TRBV7-9 and TRBJ2-7, with 9 bases matching TRBD1. Looked up from germline, CDR1 is SEHNR and CDR2 is FQNEAQ (reference sequence). This CDR3 comprises 16 residues. J was trimmed by 5 bases and V by 6 bases; bases with no gene match: 14. The CDR3, as DNA: TGTGCCAGCAGTACAGGGGGCGGGAGATCATGGGACGAGCAGTACTTC. Residues: CASSTGGGRSWDEQYF.

The rearrangement links TRBV7-2 to TRBJ1-2; D is perhaps TRBD1 (5 bases). Trimming shortened V by 2 bases and J by 6 bases, and 10 bases separated the two germline ends. CDR1 is SGHTA, CDR2 FQGNSA, per germline. There are 13 residues in the CDR3. The CDR3 loop is CASSLIGAHGYTF. CDR3 DNA: TGTGCCAGCAGCTTAATCGGGGCGCATGGCTACACCTTC.

The rearrangement uses TRBV9 and TRBJ1-2; no reliable D call. Trimming took 4 bases from V and 6 from J, leaving 13 bases between them. CDR3 length: 13 amino acids. From germline, CDR1 is SGDLS and CDR2 YYNGEE. The CDR3 DNA reads as TGTGCCAGCAGCCGGAGGCTGATCGATGGCTACACCTTC. Protein sequence: CASSRRLIDGYTF. The variable domain in full, with the rest retrieved from reference TRBV9 and TRBJ1-2, is DSGVTQTPKHLITATGQRVTLRCSPRSGDLSVYWYQQSLDQGLQFLIQYYNGEERAKGNILERFSAQQFPDLHSELNLSSLELGDSALYFCASSRRLIDGYTFGSGTRLTVV.

The chain joins TRBV28 to TRBJ2-7; D unresolved. This CDR3 contains 15 residues. V gave up 3 bases and J gave up 1 base, with 13 bases separating them. Per the germline V gene, CDR1 is MDHEN and CDR2 is SYDVKM. CDR3 nucleotide sequence: TGTGCCAGCAGTTTGTTAGGAGTGAGTTCCTACGAGCAGTACTTC. This gives the protein CASSLLGVSSYEQYF.

The V and J genes are TRBV7-2 and TRBJ2-6, with TRBD2 as a possible D gene (7 bases). CDR1 and CDR2 from the germline V gene are SGHTA and FQGNSA. V gave up 3 bases and J gave up 4 bases, with 10 bases separating them. This CDR3 region has 15 residues. Here the CDR3 reads CASSFGGPGANVLTF. For the CDR3, the DNA is TGTGCCAGCAGCTTCGGGGGGCCAGGGGCCAACGTCCTGACTTTC.

About this clone itself: This likely came from a read error, as a far larger clone is one base away. The CDR3 DNA sequence: TGTGCCAGCAGCTTGGATACAGGAGACTATGACTACACCTTC. Its translation is CASSLDTGDYDYTF. The rearrangement uses TRBV5-8 and TRBJ1-2, with D possibly matching TRBD1 (5 bases). The germline V gene has CDR1 SGHTS and CDR2 YDEGEE. The CDR3 extends over 14 amino acids.

This clone was detected once. The rearrangement links TRBV27 to TRBJ1-5; no clear D. The CDR3 has 14 amino acids. Trimming took 3 bases from V and 11 from J, leaving 17 bases between them. CDR1 is MNHEY and CDR2 is SMNVEV in the germline V gene (reference sequence). CDR3 coding DNA: TGTGCCAGCAGTTTCTATATGGGCTATAGGACCCAGCATTTT. This translates into CASSFYMGYRTQHF.